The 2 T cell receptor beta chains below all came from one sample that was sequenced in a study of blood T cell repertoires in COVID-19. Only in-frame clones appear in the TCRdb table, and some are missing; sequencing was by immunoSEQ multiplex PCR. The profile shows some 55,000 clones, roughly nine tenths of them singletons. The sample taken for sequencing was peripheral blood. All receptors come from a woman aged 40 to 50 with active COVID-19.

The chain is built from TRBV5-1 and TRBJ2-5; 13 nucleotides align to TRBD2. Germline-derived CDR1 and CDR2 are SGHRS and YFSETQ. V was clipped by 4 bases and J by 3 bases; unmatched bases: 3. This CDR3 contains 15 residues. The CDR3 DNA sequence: TGCGCCAGCAGCCCCGGGACTAGCGGGGAAGAGACCCAGTACTTC. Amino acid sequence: CASSPGTSGEETQYF.

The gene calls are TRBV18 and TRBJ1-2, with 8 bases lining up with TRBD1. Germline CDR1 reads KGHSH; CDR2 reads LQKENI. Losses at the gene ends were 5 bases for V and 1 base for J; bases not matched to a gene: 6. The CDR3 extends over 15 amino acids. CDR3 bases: TGTGCCAGCTCAACGACAGGGGATAGTAACTATGGCTACACCTTC. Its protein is CASSTTGDSNYGYTF.